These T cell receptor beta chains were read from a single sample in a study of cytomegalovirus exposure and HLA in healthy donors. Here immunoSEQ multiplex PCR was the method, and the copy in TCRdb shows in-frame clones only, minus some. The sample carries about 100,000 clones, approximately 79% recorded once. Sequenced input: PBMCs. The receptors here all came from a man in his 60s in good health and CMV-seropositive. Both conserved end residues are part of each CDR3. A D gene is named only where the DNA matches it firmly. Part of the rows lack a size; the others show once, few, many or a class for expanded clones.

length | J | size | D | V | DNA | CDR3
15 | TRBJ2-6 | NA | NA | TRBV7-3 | TGTGCCAGCAGCCCCCAGGTCTCTGGGGCCAACGTCCTGACTTTC | CASSPQVSGANVLTF
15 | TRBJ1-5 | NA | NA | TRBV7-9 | TGTGCCAGCAGCTTAGGGGTAGGAGCTATCAAGCCCCAGCATTTT | CASSLGVGAIKPQHF
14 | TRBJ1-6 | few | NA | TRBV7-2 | TGTGCCAGCAACTACGGAAGCGGCAATTCACCCCTCCACTTT | CASNYGSGNSPLHF
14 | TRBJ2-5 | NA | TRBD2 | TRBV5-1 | TGCGCCAGCAGCTTGACTAGCGGGGTTGAGACCCAGTACTTC | CASSLTSGVETQYF
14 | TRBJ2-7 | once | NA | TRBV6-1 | TGTGCCAGCACGAGGGTCGGCGGTTCGTACGAGCAGTACTTC | CASTRVGGSYEQYF
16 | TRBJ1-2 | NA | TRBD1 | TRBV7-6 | TGTGCCAGCAGCTCAACCGGGACAGGGGGCGGCTATGGCTACACCTTC | CASSSTGTGGGYGYTF
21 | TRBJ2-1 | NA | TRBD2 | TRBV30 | TGTGCCTGGAGTGTAAGTTTAGGAGGATTAGCGGGGGGGCTTTCCTACAATGAGCAGTTCTTC | CAWSVSLGGLAGGLSYNEQFF
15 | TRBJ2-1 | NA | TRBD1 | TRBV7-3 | TGTGCCAGCAGCCAATCGGGACAGGGCTACAATGAGCAGTTCTTC | CASSQSGQGYNEQFF
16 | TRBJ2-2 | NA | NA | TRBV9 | TGTGCCAGCAGCGTAGGCGGGCTGCTAACGACCGGGGAGCTGTTTTTT | CASSVGGLLTTGELFF
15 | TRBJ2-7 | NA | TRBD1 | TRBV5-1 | TGCGCCAGCAGCGAAGGGACAGGTCGGTCCTACGAGCAGTACTTC | CASSEGTGRSYEQYF
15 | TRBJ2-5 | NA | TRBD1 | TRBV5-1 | TGCGCCAGCAGCTTCGACAGGGGGCGCGGGGAGACCCAGTACTTC | CASSFDRGRGETQYF
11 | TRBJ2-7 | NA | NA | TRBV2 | TGTGCCACCGCCCAGGGCAACGAGCAGTACTTC | CATAQGNEQYF
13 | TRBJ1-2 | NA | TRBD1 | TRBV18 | TGTGCCAGCTCACCCGACAGGGAATATGGCTACACCTTC | CASSPDREYGYTF
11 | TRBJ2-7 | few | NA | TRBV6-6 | TGTGCCAGCAGCAGGGACAACGAGCAGTACTTC | CASSRDNEQYF
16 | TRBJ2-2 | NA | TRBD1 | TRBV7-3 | TGTGCCAGCAGCTTAATGGGACAGGGGATAGCCGGGGAGCTGTTTTTT | CASSLMGQGIAGELFF
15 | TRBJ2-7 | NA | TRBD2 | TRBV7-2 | TGTGCCAGCAGTTATGTAGCCAGCGGGGACTACGAGCAGTACTTC | CASSYVASGDYEQYF
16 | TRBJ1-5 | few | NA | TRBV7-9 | TGTGCCAGCAGCCCATTCACAGGGTATAGCAATCAGCCCCAGCATTTT | CASSPFTGYSNQPQHF
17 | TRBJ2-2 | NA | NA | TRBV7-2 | TGTGCCAGCAGCTTCGGCACAGGTGGGCAGGGCTCCGGGGAGCTGTTTTTT | CASSFGTGGQGSGELFF
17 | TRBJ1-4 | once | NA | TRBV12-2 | TGTGCAAGTCGCTGGCCCAATACAGAGACAACTAATGAAAAACTGTTTTTT | CASRWPNTETTNEKLFF
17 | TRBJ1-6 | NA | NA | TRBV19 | TGTGCCAGTAGTAATAACCCACTGAGCTCCTATAATTCACCCCTCCACTTT | CASSNNPLSSYNSPLHF
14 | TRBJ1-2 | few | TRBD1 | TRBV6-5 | TGTGCCAGCAGACACAACAGGGGGGACTATGGCTACACCTTC | CASRHNRGDYGYTF
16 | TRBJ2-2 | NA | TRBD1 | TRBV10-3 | TGTGCCATCAGCGCTATCCGGGGACAGGGGACCGGGGAGCTGTTTTTT | CAISAIRGQGTGELFF
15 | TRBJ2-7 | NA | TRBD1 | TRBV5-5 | TGTGCCAGCAGCTTGGGAGGGACAGGGGTTGACGAGCAGTACTTC | CASSLGGTGVDEQYF
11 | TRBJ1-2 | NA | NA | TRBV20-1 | TGCAGTGCTAGTCGGCAGGACAGCTACACCTTC | CSASRQDSYTF
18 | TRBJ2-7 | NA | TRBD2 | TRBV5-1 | TGCGCCAGCAGCTTGGAGACTAGCGGGGCTAGGAGCTCCTACGAGCAGTACTTC | CASSLETSGARSSYEQYF
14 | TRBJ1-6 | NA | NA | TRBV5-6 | TGTGCCAGCAGCCCTGGCCAGTATAATTCACCCCTCCACTTT | CASSPGQYNSPLHF
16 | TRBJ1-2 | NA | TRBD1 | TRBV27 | TGTGCCAGCAGTTCTTTCAGGGACAGGGTAGGGTATGGCTACACCTTC | CASSSFRDRVGYGYTF
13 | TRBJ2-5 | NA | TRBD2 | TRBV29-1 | TGCAGCGTTGAGCGGGGGGAGGGGGAGACCCAGTACTTC | CSVERGEGETQYF
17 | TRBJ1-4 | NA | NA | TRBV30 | TGTGCCTGGAGTTTTGACGCGGCCGGCACAACTAATGAAAAACTGTTTTTT | CAWSFDAAGTTNEKLFF
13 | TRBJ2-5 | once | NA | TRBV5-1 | TGCGCCAGCTCCCTTGAGGGAGCAGTGACCCAGTACTTC | CASSLEGAVTQYF
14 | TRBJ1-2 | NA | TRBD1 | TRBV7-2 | TGTGCCAGCAGCCCTGGACAGGGGAACTATGGCTACACCTTC | CASSPGQGNYGYTF
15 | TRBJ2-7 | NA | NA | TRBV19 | TGTGCCAGTAGTAATCGCAGACAGGTTTTTTACGAGCAGTACTTC | CASSNRRQVFYEQYF
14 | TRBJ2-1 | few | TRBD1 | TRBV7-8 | TGTGCCAGCAGCTTAGAGGGGGCCGGGAATGAGCAGTTCTTC | CASSLEGAGNEQFF
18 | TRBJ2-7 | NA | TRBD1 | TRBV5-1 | TGCGCCAGCAGCTTGGGTCTTGGGGGACAGAGTGGTCCCTACGAGCAGTACTTC | CASSLGLGGQSGPYEQYF
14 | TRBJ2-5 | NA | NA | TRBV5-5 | TGTGCCAGCAGCTCCCCGACAGACTTTCTTACCCAGTACTTC | CASSSPTDFLTQYF
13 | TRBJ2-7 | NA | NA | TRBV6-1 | TGTGCCAGCAGGGACGGGAGTCAATACGAGCAGTACTTC | CASRDGSQYEQYF
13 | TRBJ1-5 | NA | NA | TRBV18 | TGTGCCAGCTCACCGGACACCAATCAGCCCCAGCATTTT | CASSPDTNQPQHF
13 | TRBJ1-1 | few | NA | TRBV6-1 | TGTGCCAGCAGTGAAGTGGCAGTACCTGAAGCTTTCTTT | CASSEVAVPEAFF
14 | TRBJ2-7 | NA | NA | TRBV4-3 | TGCGCCAGCAGCCAAGTTGGTGGGAGCTACGAGCAGTACTTC | CASSQVGGSYEQYF
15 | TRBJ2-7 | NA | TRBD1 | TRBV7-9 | TGTGCCAGCAGCTTTCGAGACAGGGGTTCCTACGAGCAGTACTTC | CASSFRDRGSYEQYF
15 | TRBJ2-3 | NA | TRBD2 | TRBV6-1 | TGTGCCAGCAGTGAACCCCTAGCGGGGGGAGATACGCAGTATTTT | CASSEPLAGGDTQYF
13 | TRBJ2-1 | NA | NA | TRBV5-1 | TGCGCCAGCAGCTTGGGCACAGGCAATGAGCAGTTCTTC | CASSLGTGNEQFF
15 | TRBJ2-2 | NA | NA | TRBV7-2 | TGTGCCAGCAGCTTATTAGACAGATACACCGGGGAGCTGTTTTTT | CASSLLDRYTGELFF
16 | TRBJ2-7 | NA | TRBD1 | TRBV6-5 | TGTGCCAGCAGTTCGACCGGGACAGGGGGCGGATACGAGCAGTACTTC | CASSSTGTGGGYEQYF
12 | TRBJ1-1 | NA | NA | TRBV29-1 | TGCAGCGTTGAAGAGGGGAGCACTGAAGCTTTCTTT | CSVEEGSTEAFF
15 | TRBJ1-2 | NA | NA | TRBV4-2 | TGTGCCAGCAGCCAAGATATGGTAGCTAACTATGGCTACACCTTC | CASSQDMVANYGYTF
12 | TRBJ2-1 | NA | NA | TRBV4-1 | TGCGCCAGCAGCCTCAGTTACAATGAGCAGTTCTTC | CASSLSYNEQFF
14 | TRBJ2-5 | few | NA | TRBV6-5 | TGTGCCAGCAGTTCCTTAGCGGCCCAAGAGACCCAGTACTTC | CASSSLAAQETQYF
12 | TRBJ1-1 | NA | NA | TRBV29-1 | TGCAGCGTTGAAGGTGGAGGGAAGGAAGCTTTCTTT | CSVEGGGKEAFF
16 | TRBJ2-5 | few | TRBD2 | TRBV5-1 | TGCGCCAGCAGCTCTAGCGGGGGGGCTCGACAAGAGACCCAGTACTTC | CASSSSGGARQETQYF
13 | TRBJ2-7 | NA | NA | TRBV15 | TGTGCCACCAGCAGAGATCTCGGGGGCGAGCAGTACTTC | CATSRDLGGEQYF
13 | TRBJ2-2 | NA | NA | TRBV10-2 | TGCGCCAGCGTCCCACAGGGCCCCGGGGAGCTGTTTTTT | CASVPQGPGELFF